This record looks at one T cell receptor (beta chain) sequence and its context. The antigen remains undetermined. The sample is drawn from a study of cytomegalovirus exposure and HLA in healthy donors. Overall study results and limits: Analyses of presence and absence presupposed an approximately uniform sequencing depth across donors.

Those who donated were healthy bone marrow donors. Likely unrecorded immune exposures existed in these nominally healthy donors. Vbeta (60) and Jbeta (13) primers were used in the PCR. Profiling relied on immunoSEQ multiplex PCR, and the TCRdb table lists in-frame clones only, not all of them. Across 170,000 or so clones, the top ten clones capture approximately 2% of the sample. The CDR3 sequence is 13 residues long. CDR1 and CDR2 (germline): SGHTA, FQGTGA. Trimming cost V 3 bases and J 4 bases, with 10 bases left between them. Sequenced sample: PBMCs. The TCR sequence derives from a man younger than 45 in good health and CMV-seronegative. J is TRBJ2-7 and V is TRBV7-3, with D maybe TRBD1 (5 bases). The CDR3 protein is CASSLYRTYEQYF. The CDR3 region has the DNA TGTGCCAGCAGCTTGTACCGGACATACGAGCAGTACTTC.